Listed here are 28 T cell receptor beta chains from one sample, sequenced in a study of cytomegalovirus exposure and HLA in healthy donors. Primers included in the PCR were 60 Vbeta and 13 Jbeta primers. Sequencing was performed with immunoSEQ multiplex PCR; in TCRdb, only in-frame clones are kept and a portion is missing. The sample lists some 130,000 clones, nearly 80% seen once, with around 2.2% in the top ten. Sequenced material: PBMCs. The receptors shown here come from a man aged 30 to 39 in good health and CMV-seronegative.

The genes are TRBV28 and TRBJ2-4; D is undetermined. V gave up 7 bases and J gave up 0 bases, with 10 bases separating them. Germline V CDR1 and CDR2: MDHEN, SYDVKM. The CDR3 loop spans 14 amino acids. CDR3 loop: CASTESLAKNIQYF. CDR3 nucleotides: TGTGCCAGCACCGAAAGCTTAGCCAAAAACATTCAGTACTTC.

The genes are TRBV9 and TRBJ2-3; 7 nucleotides line up with TRBD1. Germline loops: CDR1 SGDLS, CDR2 YYNGEE. The CDR3 consists of 13 residues. V shed 5 bases and J 3 bases; nucleotides not matched to a gene: 3. The DNA of the CDR3 is TGTGCCAGCAGGCCGGGACAGACAGATACGCAGTATTTT. The encoded protein is CASRPGQTDTQYF.

This sequence joins TRBV5-4 and TRBJ2-5; 9 nucleotides agree with TRBD1. The V gene end was trimmed by 4 bases and the J gene end by 11 bases; junction bases not matched to a gene: 9. CDR3 length: 13 amino acids. Per the germline V gene, CDR1 is SGHNT and CDR2 is YYREEE (reference sequence). In nucleotides, the CDR3 is TGTGCCAGCAGCGAGGGACAGGGATGGGAGCAGTACTTC. Its protein is CASSEGQGWEQYF.

The chain employs TRBV19 and TRBJ1-1, with D tentatively TRBD1 (5 bases). The CDR3 covers 13 residues. Trimming removed 9 bases from V and 1 base from J, with 12 bases in between. Germline lookup yields CDR1 LNHDA and CDR2 SQIVND (reference sequence). CDR3 in DNA: TGTGCCAGCGAGAGACAGCAGAACACTGAAGCTTTCTTT. It is translated as CASERQQNTEAFF.

The chain has TRBV4-3 and TRBJ2-2, with 10 bases matching TRBD2. Germline loops: CDR1 LGHNA, CDR2 YSLEER. V lost 0 bases and J lost 0; bases outside the gene matches: 7. CDR3 length: 19 amino acids. The CDR3 DNA reads as TGCGCCAGCAGCCAAGAGTCACTAGCGGGACTCGCGAACACCGGGGAGCTGTTTTTT. It is translated as CASSQESLAGLANTGELFF.

For this clone: Other DNA sequences in the sample encode the same CDR3. V and J are TRBV6-1 and TRBJ2-1; 11 bases align to TRBD2. Per germline, CDR1 MNHNS and CDR2 SASEGT. The CDR3 is 15 residues long. Trimming removed 4 bases from V and 5 bases from J; junction bases left unmatched: 4. The DNA for the CDR3 is TGTGCCAGCAGTGGCGGGACTAGCGGTCACAATGAGCAGTTCTTC. It yields the protein CASSGGTSGHNEQFF.

CDR3 DNA sequence: TGCGCCAGCAGCTGGAGGGGTCGGGGGAGCACAGATACGCAGTATTTT. Protein: CASSWRGRGSTDTQYF. The gene calls are TRBV5-1 and TRBJ2-3, with D possibly being TRBD2 (6 bases). The CDR3 covers 16 residues. Germline V gives CDR1 SGHRS, CDR2 YFSETQ. Trimming pared 3 bases from V and 0 bases from J, leaving 14 bases between. The full variable domain, in which reference TRBV5-1 and TRBJ2-3 provide the parts outside the CDR3, is KAGVTQTPRYLIKTRGQQVTLSCSPISGHRSVSWYQQTPGQGLQFLFEYFSETQRNKGNFPGRFSGRQFSNSRSEMNVSTLELGDSALYLCASSWRGRGSTDTQYFGPGTRLTVL.

This clone appeared a few times. The V call is TRBV4-3, the J call TRBJ1-1; no firm D call. Trimming took off 0 bases at V and 2 bases at J, with 7 bases between the two ends. Germline CDR1 reads LGHNA; CDR2 reads YSLEER. This CDR3 region has 14 residues. CDR3 sequence (DNA): TGCGCCAGCAGCCAAGATCTACCCAACACTGAAGCTTTCTTT. It translates to CASSQDLPNTEAFF.

The genes are TRBV6-5 and TRBJ2-1; perhaps TRBD2 as D (5 bases). Looked up from germline, CDR1 is MNHEY and CDR2 is SVGAGI. CDR3 length equals 13 residues. The germline V and J ends were trimmed by 7 bases and 7 bases, with 14 bases remaining between them. This CDR3 reads CASTSGLGNEQFF. The CDR3, as DNA: TGTGCCAGCACAAGCGGTCTGGGGAATGAGCAGTTCTTC.

V is TRBV5-4 and J is TRBJ2-3; D remains ambiguous. Germline-derived CDR1 and CDR2 are SGHNT and YYREEE (reference sequence). There are 14 residues in the CDR3. Between the trimmed V and J ends, which lost 3 bases and 6 bases, there was a span of 14 bases. The CDR3 DNA sequence: TGTGCCAGCAGCTCCGCTAGTTCTCCCGATACGCAGTATTTT. Its protein product is CASSSASSPDTQYF.

This chain uses TRBV30 with TRBJ1-2; D not resolved. Germline assignment: CDR1 GTSNPN and CDR2 SVGIG (reference sequence). The germline V and J ends were trimmed by 4 bases and 6 bases, with 12 bases remaining between them. The CDR3 covers 12 residues. DNA of the CDR3: TGTGCCTGGACCCCTGGGCAGCATGGCTACACCTTC. Translating gives CAWTPGQHGYTF.

The chain recombines TRBV11-1 with TRBJ2-7; 9 bases map to TRBD1. V shed 2 bases, J shed 5 bases, and the junction held 7 bases outside the gene matches. Germline V CDR1 and CDR2: SGHAT, FQDESV (reference sequence). CDR3 length: 15 amino acids. Here the CDR3 DNA reads TGTGCCAGCAGCTTACCAAACAGGGGGCTGAACGAGCAGTACTTC. This encodes CASSLPNRGLNEQYF.

This clone was observed a few times. Other DNA sequences in this sample translate to the same CDR3. This chain joins TRBV2 and TRBJ1-1, with 9 bases identical to TRBD1. The junction had 4 bases not matched to a gene; V was cut back by 6 bases and J by 5 bases. CDR1 and CDR2 from the germline V gene are SNHLY and FYNNEI. CDR3 length: 13 amino acids. The CDR3 reads CASRTTGGTEAFF. In DNA, the CDR3 is TGTGCCAGCAGAACGACAGGGGGAACTGAAGCTTTCTTT.

The chain couples TRBV5-5 to TRBJ1-2; perhaps TRBD1 as D (6 bases). The CDR3 consists of 13 residues. V dropped 1 base and J dropped 5 bases, with 9 bases sitting between them. From germline, CDR1 is SGHKS and CDR2 YYEKEE (reference sequence). CDR3 nucleotides: TGTGCCAGCAGCTTGTCACAGGGATATGGCTACACCTTC. Translated: CASSLSQGYGYTF.

This chain links TRBV9 with TRBJ1-2; TRBD1 aligns across 7 bases. Germline lookup yields CDR1 SGDLS and CDR2 YYNGEE. The CDR3 consists of 15 residues. With 3 bases clipped from V and 5 bases from J, the junction kept 10 bases outside the gene matches. CDR3 sequence reads: CASSDRAGGGYGYTF. DNA of the CDR3: TGTGCCAGCAGCGATAGAGCAGGGGGTGGGTATGGCTACACCTTC.

This clone was picked up a small number of times. Additional DNA sequences in this sample encode the identical CDR3. This chain joins TRBV5-4 and TRBJ2-7, with 9 bases aligning to TRBD1. There are 13 residues in the CDR3. Trimming took 7 bases from V and 4 from J; bases not matched to a gene: 6. Germline V CDR1 and CDR2: SGHNT, YYREEE (reference sequence). The CDR3 is CASSRDRVYEQYF. In DNA form, the CDR3 reads TGTGCCAGCTCTCGGGACAGGGTTTACGAGCAGTACTTC. Variable domain in full (rest from reference TRBV5-4 and TRBJ2-7): ETGVTQSPTHLIKTRGQQVTLRCSSQSGHNTVSWYQQALGQGPQFIFQYYREEENGRGNFPPRFSGLQFPNYSSELNVNALELDDSALYLCASSRDRVYEQYFGPGTRLTVT.

This sequence joins TRBV10-3 and TRBJ1-2; possibly TRBD1 for D (6 bases). The ends were cut back, 8 bases at V and 1 base at J, with 14 bases in the middle. Germline CDR1 and CDR2: ENHRY and SYGVKD. The CDR3 contains 14 residues. In DNA form, the CDR3 reads TGTGCCATCCATTCAGGGGCAAATAACTATGGCTACACCTTC. Amino acid sequence: CAIHSGANNYGYTF.

This clone was observed a handful of times. This chain connects TRBV7-9 to TRBJ2-7; 11 bases align to TRBD2. Germline lookup yields CDR1 SEHNR and CDR2 FQNEAQ (reference sequence). V shed 5 bases, J shed 5 bases, and the junction held 11 bases outside the gene matches. The CDR3 sequence is 16 residues long. DNA for the CDR3: TGTGCCAGCAGCCCCGTCGGGCTAGCGGGAGGCGACGAGCAGTACTTC. This sequence encodes CASSPVGLAGGDEQYF. Based on the CDR3 plus reference TRBV7-9 and TRBJ2-7, the full variable domain is DTGVSQNPRHKITKRGQNVTFRCDPISEHNRLYWYRQTLGQGPEFLTYFQNEAQLEKSRLLSDRFSAERPKGSFSTLEIQRTEQGDSAMYLCASSPVGLAGGDEQYFGPGTRLTVT.

The genes are TRBV2 and TRBJ1-1, with TRBD1 matching 8 bases. V lost 6 bases to trimming and J lost 5 bases; unmatched junction nucleotides: 5. CDR3 length equals 13 residues. Germline assignment: CDR1 SNHLY and CDR2 FYNNEI. The CDR3 sequence is CASRVDRATEAFF. CDR3 nucleotides: TGTGCCAGCAGGGTGGACAGGGCGACTGAAGCTTTCTTT.

This chain links TRBV28 with TRBJ2-5; 11 nucleotides match TRBD1. Germline V lookup: CDR1 MDHEN, CDR2 SYDVKM. The CDR3 extends over 18 amino acids. The trim removed 5 bases at V and 5 bases at J, leaving 16 bases unmatched. CDR3 sequence: CASSTHLARTGGGETQYF. CDR3 bases: TGTGCCAGCAGTACTCACCTCGCACGGACAGGGGGCGGCGAGACCCAGTACTTC.

This chain connects TRBV6-5 to TRBJ2-7; tentative D call: TRBD2 (5 bases). V was pared by 6 bases and J by 7 bases, with 13 bases between. The CDR3 consists of 12 residues. Germline CDR1 reads MNHEY; CDR2 reads SVGAGI. CDR3 sequence reads: CASRNSRGEQYF. Written as DNA, the CDR3 is TGTGCCAGCAGAAACTCGCGAGGGGAGCAGTACTTC.

This clone was seen a handful of times. This chain links TRBV5-1 with TRBJ2-1; 8 nucleotides agree with TRBD2. The germline V gene encodes CDR1 SGHRS and CDR2 YFSETQ. This CDR3 has 15 residues. J gave up 5 bases and V 4 bases, and 8 bases lay outside the gene matches. The CDR3 DNA sequence: TGCGCCAGCAGCGATCTAGCGGGTAGTGACAATGAGCAGTTCTTC. This encodes CASSDLAGSDNEQFF.

The V and J genes are TRBV28 and TRBJ2-2; no reliable D call. V was clipped by 2 bases and J by 3 bases, with 10 bases between them. This CDR3 has 15 residues. CDR1 MDHEN and CDR2 SYDVKM come from the germline V gene. CDR3: CASSLLGSYTGELFF. In DNA, the CDR3 is TGTGCCAGCAGTTTACTAGGTTCTTACACCGGGGAGCTGTTTTTT.

V gene TRBV30 combines with J gene TRBJ2-1; TRBD2 might be the D (7 bases). Trimming cost V 8 bases and J 10 bases, with 21 bases left between them. The CDR3 contains 13 residues. CDR1 and CDR2 from the germline V gene are GTSNPN and SVGIG (reference sequence). This CDR3 is CALTGGSVKEQFF. CDR3 DNA: TGTGCCCTAACGGGGGGCAGTGTAAAGGAGCAGTTCTTC.

This CDR3 reads CASSLRDSLYNEQFF. Written as DNA, the CDR3 is TGCGCCAGCAGCTTGCGGGACAGCCTATACAATGAGCAGTTCTTC. This chain joins TRBV5-1 and TRBJ2-1; 7 nucleotides match TRBD1. CDR1 and CDR2 from the germline V gene are SGHRS and YFSETQ. The CDR3 runs 15 residues. V gave up 1 base and J gave up 4 bases; unmatched junction bases: 5. The variable domain in full, completed from reference TRBV5-1 and TRBJ2-1, reads KAGVTQTPRYLIKTRGQQVTLSCSPISGHRSVSWYQQTPGQGLQFLFEYFSETQRNKGNFPGRFSGRQFSNSRSEMNVSTLELGDSALYLCASSLRDSLYNEQFFGPGTRLTVL.

This chain connects TRBV6-1 to TRBJ2-5, with 8 bases fitting TRBD1. CDR1 and CDR2 from the germline V gene are MNHNS and SASEGT. The CDR3 loop spans 15 amino acids. The V and J ends lost 5 bases and 4 bases, in that order; junction bases with no gene match: 9. CDR3 nucleotide sequence: TGTGCCAGCAGTCCCCGGGACAGGTTAATAGAGACCCAGTACTTC. Translation gives CASSPRDRLIETQYF.

This chain connects TRBV10-3 to TRBJ2-7; D remains ambiguous. In germline, CDR1 is ENHRY, CDR2 SYGVKD. This CDR3 has 13 residues. The ends were cut back, 0 bases at V and 4 bases at J, with 7 bases in the middle. The CDR3 spells CAISESRVYEQYF. The CDR3, as DNA: TGTGCCATCAGTGAGTCGAGAGTTTACGAGCAGTACTTC.

The chain couples TRBV19 to TRBJ1-1, with a weak D call TRBD1 (5 bases). In germline, CDR1 is LNHDA, CDR2 SQIVND (reference sequence). This CDR3 comprises 13 residues. V was pared by 6 bases and J by 4 bases, with 12 bases between. Here the CDR3 reads CASRQGGTTEAFF. The CDR3 DNA follows: TGTGCCAGTAGGCAGGGCGGAACCACTGAAGCTTTCTTT.